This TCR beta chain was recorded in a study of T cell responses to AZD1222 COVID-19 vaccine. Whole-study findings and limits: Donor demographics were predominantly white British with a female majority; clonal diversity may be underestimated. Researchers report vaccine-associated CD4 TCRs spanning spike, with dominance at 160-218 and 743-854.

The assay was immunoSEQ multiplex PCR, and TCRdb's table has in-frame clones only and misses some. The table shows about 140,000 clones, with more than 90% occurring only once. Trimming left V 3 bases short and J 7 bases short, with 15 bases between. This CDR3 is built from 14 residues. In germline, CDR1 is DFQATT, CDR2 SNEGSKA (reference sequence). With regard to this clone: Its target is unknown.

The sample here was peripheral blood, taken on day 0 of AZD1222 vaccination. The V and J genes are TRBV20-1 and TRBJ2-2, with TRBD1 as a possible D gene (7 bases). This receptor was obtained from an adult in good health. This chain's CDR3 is CSASVPGGRGELFF. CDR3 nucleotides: TGCAGTGCTAGTGTCCCAGGGGGGCGCGGGGAGCTGTTTTTT.